Each of the 25 T cell receptor beta chains below was sequenced from the same sample in a study of blood T cell repertoires in COVID-19. Produced via immunoSEQ multiplex PCR; TCRdb's table is partial and in-frame only. The repertoire has about 190,000 clones, roughly 85% of them found once; the top ten carry about a fifth. Material: peripheral blood. These receptors were taken from a man aged 55-75 years with active or convalescent COVID-19.

This clone was detected only once. The CDR3 is CASNRATYEAFF. In nucleotides, the CDR3 is TGTGCCAGCAACAGGGCGACGTATGAAGCTTTCTTT. This chain connects TRBV2 to TRBJ1-1, with D possibly matching TRBD1 (6 bases). The CDR3 is made up of 12 amino acids. Trimming left V 7 bases short and J 7 bases short, with 13 bases between. Germline V gene data show CDR1 as SNHLY and CDR2 as FYNNEI.

The gene calls are TRBV2 and TRBJ2-7; 10 nucleotides agree with TRBD1. The CDR3 spans 14 residues. Germline-derived CDR1 and CDR2 are SNHLY and FYNNEI. V shed 7 bases and J 0 bases; nucleotides not matched to a gene: 3. The CDR3 nucleotides are TGTGCCAGCACCAGACAGGGGGCCTCCTACGAGCAGTACTTC. Its protein is CASTRQGASYEQYF.

The chain recombines TRBV5-1 with TRBJ1-4; 9 bases are a match to TRBD1. The germline gives CDR1 SGHRS, CDR2 YFSETQ. The CDR3 loop spans 14 amino acids. Germline trimming cut 7 bases from V and 5 bases from J; bases unmatched to any gene: 6. CDR3 amino acids: CASGTGTGNEKLFF. The CDR3, as DNA: TGCGCCAGCGGCACCGGGACAGGGAATGAAAAACTGTTTTTT.

This chain uses TRBV30 with TRBJ1-1; 7 bases fit TRBD1. V was clipped by 4 bases and J by 2 bases; unmatched bases: 4. Germline CDR1 GTSNPN, CDR2 SVGIG (reference sequence). This CDR3 has 13 amino acids. DNA of the CDR3: TGTGCCTGGACCCGACAGGGCAACACTGAAGCTTTCTTT. This sequence encodes CAWTRQGNTEAFF.

The rearrangement joins TRBV10-1 to TRBJ1-1; 8 bases align to TRBD1. The CDR3 is 14 residues long. From germline, CDR1 is WNHNN and CDR2 SYGVQD (reference sequence). Trimming took 0 bases from V and 10 from J; bases not matched to a gene: 7. The CDR3 sequence is CASSESVAGGIAFF. CDR3 bases: TGCGCCAGCAGTGAGTCGGTGGCAGGGGGCATAGCTTTCTTT.

The chain uses TRBV9 and TRBJ2-5, with 7 nucleotides matching TRBD1. Germline V gene data show CDR1 as SGDLS and CDR2 as YYNGEE. Losses at the gene ends were 0 bases for V and 5 bases for J; bases not matched to a gene: 13. The CDR3 covers 17 residues. The CDR3 DNA follows: TGTGCCAGCAGCGTAGAAGGGGGACAGTCGAGGTGGGAGACCCAGTACTTC. It is translated as CASSVEGGQSRWETQYF.

V usage is TRBV4-2 and J usage is TRBJ1-6; tentative D call: TRBD1 (5 bases). The CDR3 totals 15 residues. V lost 1 base to trimming and J lost 8 bases, with 12 bases between them. Germline CDR1 and CDR2: LGHNA and YNFKEQ. The CDR3 DNA follows: TGTGCCAGCAGCCAAGTATCCCAGGGCTATTCACCCCTCCACTTT. Protein: CASSQVSQGYSPLHF.

The chain couples TRBV7-2 to TRBJ2-3; 13 nucleotides match TRBD2. The J segment lost 8 bases and the V segment lost 1 base, leaving 9 bases of the junction unmatched. The CDR3 contains 17 residues. Germline V lookup: CDR1 SGHTA, CDR2 FQGNSA. The CDR3 coding sequence is TGTGCCAGCAGCTTAGTGGGGACTAGCGGGGCCGGAGGTACGCAGTATTTT. Translating it yields CASSLVGTSGAGGTQYF. Complete variable domain (other parts from reference TRBV7-2 and TRBJ2-3): GAGVSQSPSNKVTEKGKDVELRCDPISGHTALYWYRQSLGQGLEFLIYFQGNSAPDKSGLPSDRFSAERTGGSVSTLTIQRTQQEDSAVYLCASSLVGTSGAGGTQYFGPGTRLTVL.

The V call is TRBV6-5, the J call TRBJ2-1; 9 bases align to TRBD1. J gave up 4 bases and V 6 bases, and 7 bases lay outside the gene matches. Germline V gives CDR1 MNHEY, CDR2 SVGAGI. CDR3 length: 15 amino acids. CDR3 region: CASSLRDRDYNEQFF. DNA for the CDR3: TGTGCCAGCAGCCTCCGGGACAGGGATTACAATGAGCAGTTCTTC.

V gene TRBV4-1 combines with J gene TRBJ2-1; 8 bases match TRBD2. This CDR3 has 16 amino acids. V was pared by 3 bases and J by 2 bases, with 6 bases of the junction left unmatched. Per germline, CDR1 MGHRA and CDR2 YSYEKL. Written as DNA, the CDR3 is TGCGCCAGCAGCCAGCCGACTAGCGTACCCTACAATGAGCAGTTCTTC. Protein product: CASSQPTSVPYNEQFF.

The chain combines TRBV7-6 with TRBJ2-7, with D perhaps matching TRBD2 (6 bases). V dropped 3 bases and J dropped 7 bases, with 7 bases sitting between them. The CDR3 runs 11 residues. Looked up from germline, CDR1 is SGHVS and CDR2 is FNYEAQ. In DNA, the CDR3 is TGTGCCAGCAGCTTGGGGACTGAGCAGTACTTC. Translated: CASSLGTEQYF.

This chain joins TRBV7-9 and TRBJ2-4; D gene unclear. The CDR3 contains 13 residues. CDR1 is SEHNR and CDR2 is FQNEAQ in the germline V gene (reference sequence). V was pared by 0 bases and J by 8 bases, with 8 bases between. CDR3 sequence reads: CASSLARGDIQYF. The CDR3 bases are TGTGCCAGCAGCTTAGCGCGTGGAGACATTCAGTACTTC.

V usage is TRBV19 and J usage is TRBJ1-1; 8 nucleotides agree with TRBD1. Germline V gene sequence: CDR1 LNHDA, CDR2 SQIVND (reference sequence). The CDR3 runs 15 residues. The J segment lost 5 bases and the V segment lost 7 bases, leaving 12 bases of the junction unmatched. CDR3 in amino acids: CASTLGAGGLTEAFF. DNA of the CDR3: TGTGCCAGTACCCTAGGGGCAGGGGGCCTGACTGAAGCTTTCTTT.

The rearrangement links TRBV7-2 to TRBJ2-7; no firm D call. The CDR3 is 12 amino acids. Trimming removed 1 base at V and 12 bases at J, with 13 bases between. Germline V CDR1 and CDR2: SGHTA, FQGNSA. The CDR3 reads CASSLVGPFLYF. The CDR3 region has the DNA TGTGCCAGCAGCTTAGTTGGGCCCTTTCTGTACTTC.

The chain uses TRBV4-1 and TRBJ2-1, with no clear D. Germline V lookup: CDR1 MGHRA, CDR2 YSYEKL. V gave up 1 base and J gave up 0 bases, with 13 bases separating them. The CDR3 is 17 residues long. This CDR3 reads CASSQGSHTTSYNEQFF. The CDR3 nucleotides are TGCGCCAGCAGCCAAGGATCTCACACTACCTCCTACAATGAGCAGTTCTTC.

The V and J genes are TRBV24-1 and TRBJ1-2; TRBD1 matches at 9 bases. The length of the CDR3 is 18 residues. The germline V gene has CDR1 KGHDR and CDR2 SFDVKD. V was clipped by 3 bases and J by 4 bases; unmatched bases: 14. The CDR3 region is CATSDTGTGLGTFYGYTF. The CDR3 DNA sequence: TGTGCCACCAGTGATACCGGGACAGGGTTGGGGACCTTCTATGGCTACACCTTC.

This chain links TRBV12-5 with TRBJ1-1, with D possibly being TRBD1 (6 bases). Germline assignment: CDR1 LGHNT and CDR2 FRNRAP. This CDR3 is 13 amino acids long. V gave up 1 base and J gave up 5 bases, with 8 bases separating them. The CDR3 here is CASGLERGTEAFF. Here the CDR3 DNA reads TGTGCTAGTGGTTTGGAAAGGGGGACTGAAGCTTTCTTT.

The chain employs TRBV6-5 and TRBJ2-5; TRBD1 is a possible D gene (6 bases). Trimming left V 8 bases short and J 7 bases short, with 17 bases between. This CDR3 spans 13 amino acids. Germline V CDR1 and CDR2: MNHEY, SVGAGI. In DNA, the CDR3 is TGTGCCAGCCTACAGGGAGTTGAGGCGACCCAGTACTTC. This codes for CASLQGVEATQYF.

This clone was seen a few times. The chain employs TRBV7-3 and TRBJ1-1; possibly TRBD1 for D (6 bases). The CDR3 is made up of 14 amino acids. From germline, CDR1 is SGHTA and CDR2 FQGTGA. The V gene lost 2 bases and the J gene lost 0 bases, with 7 bases spanning the gap. The CDR3 is CASSLQGMNTEAFF. The CDR3, as DNA: TGTGCCAGCAGCTTACAGGGGATGAACACTGAAGCTTTCTTT.

V usage is TRBV7-2 and J usage is TRBJ1-1; D remains ambiguous. The germline V and J ends were trimmed by 4 bases and 4 bases, with 16 bases remaining between them. Looked up from germline, CDR1 is SGHTA and CDR2 is FQGNSA. The CDR3 contains 15 residues. The CDR3 protein is CASSSSGSSGTEAFF. The CDR3 nucleotides read TGTGCCAGCAGCTCTTCCGGGTCCTCGGGCACTGAAGCTTTCTTT.

This chain uses TRBV28 with TRBJ2-3, with 7 positions matching TRBD2. In germline, CDR1 is MDHEN, CDR2 SYDVKM. This CDR3 contains 15 residues. Trimming took 4 bases from V and 0 from J; bases not matched to a gene: 4. The CDR3 DNA reads TGTGCCAGCAGTTCCAGCGGGGTCAGCACAGATACGCAGTATTTT. This translates into CASSSSGVSTDTQYF.

The V gene is TRBV2, the J gene TRBJ1-5, with D unresolved. The germline V and J ends were trimmed by 3 bases and 5 bases, with 8 bases remaining between them. The germline gives CDR1 SNHLY, CDR2 FYNNEI. The CDR3 contains 13 residues. CDR3 residues: CASSEAGYQPQHF. The CDR3 DNA is TGTGCCAGCAGTGAGGCGGGGTATCAGCCCCAGCATTTT.

This clone was recorded a few times. J is TRBJ1-3 and V is TRBV6-1; D may be TRBD1 (6 bases). Germline V gene sequence: CDR1 MNHNS, CDR2 SASEGT. This CDR3 is 16 amino acids long. Trimming took off 1 base at V and 0 bases at J, with 10 bases between the two ends. CDR3 DNA: TGTGCCAGCAGTGAAGGGGACACCGCCTCTGGAAACACCATATATTTT. This codes for CASSEGDTASGNTIYF.

V and J are TRBV19 and TRBJ2-1; perhaps TRBD1 as D (6 bases). The CDR3 has 15 amino acids. Trimming cost V 7 bases and J 6 bases, with 19 bases left between them. The germline V gene encodes CDR1 LNHDA and CDR2 SQIVND (reference sequence). CDR3 loop: CASNPQGRGTNEQFF. CDR3 DNA sequence: TGTGCCAGTAACCCACAGGGTCGGGGCACCAATGAGCAGTTCTTC.

The chain recombines TRBV27 with TRBJ1-5, with 10 nucleotides matching TRBD1. The CDR3 is 16 residues long. The V gene end was trimmed by 4 bases and the J gene end by 4 bases; junction bases not matched to a gene: 7. Germline V CDR1 and CDR2: MNHEY, SMNVEV (reference sequence). The CDR3 DNA is TGTGCCAGCAGTTCGATCAGGACAGGGGGAAATCAGCCCCAGCATTTT. Translating gives CASSSIRTGGNQPQHF.